These 11 T cell receptor beta chains originate from one sample sequenced in a study of control samples from healthy donors and cancer patients. TCRdb's copy holds only in-frame clones and misses some; the assay was immunoSEQ multiplex PCR. Of 75,000 to 100,000 clones in the sample, around 80% are singletons; the top ten hold 1.5% to 2.5%. Input material: blood. All receptors come from a man between 60 and 70 years old in good health.

The chain carries TRBV20-1 and TRBJ1-1; 7 nucleotides line up with TRBD1. CDR1 and CDR2 (germline): DFQATT, SNEGSKA (reference sequence). This CDR3 has 11 amino acids. J lost 12 bases, V lost 6 bases, and 10 bases had no gene match. The CDR3 region has the DNA TGCAGTGCAGAGACAGGGAATGGGCCTTTCTTT. Encoded protein: CSAETGNGPFF.

This clone was seen a few times. This sequence joins TRBV6-5 and TRBJ1-6, with a weak D call TRBD1 (5 bases). The germline gives CDR1 MNHEY, CDR2 SVGAGI. The CDR3 contains 15 residues. V was trimmed by 5 bases and J by 5 bases, leaving 13 bases between them. The CDR3 spells CASSPFSTDNSPLHF. The CDR3 nucleotides are TGTGCCAGCAGTCCGTTCTCGACAGATAATTCACCCCTCCACTTT.

This clone was observed once. J is TRBJ2-5 and V is TRBV3-1 (or the pseudogene TRBV3-2); D is unresolved. This CDR3 has 13 residues. V was shortened by 2 bases and J by 5 bases, with 9 bases between the two germline ends. Germline V gives CDR1 LGHDT, CDR2 YNNKEL (reference sequence). The CDR3 nucleotides are TGTGCCAGCAGCCAATTTATGAAGGAGACCCAGTACTTC. This gives the protein CASSQFMKETQYF.

The V call is TRBV5-1, the J call TRBJ1-1; perhaps TRBD1 as D (5 bases). CDR3 length: 13 amino acids. Germline-derived CDR1 and CDR2 are SGHRS and YFSETQ. The V end was cut by 0 bases, the J end by 6 bases, with 9 bases between. CDR3 amino acids: CASSLGGAAEAFF. CDR3 DNA sequence: TGCGCCAGCAGCTTGGGAGGGGCGGCTGAAGCTTTCTTT.

The chain carries TRBV7-9 and TRBJ1-5; 9 bases align to TRBD1. The CDR3 sequence is 16 residues long. CDR1 and CDR2 from the germline V gene are SEHNR and FQNEAQ (reference sequence). V was pared by 5 bases and J by 4 bases, with 9 bases of the junction left unmatched. The CDR3 loop is CASSGKLGTGNQPQHF. The CDR3 nucleotides read TGTGCCAGCAGCGGGAAATTGGGGACAGGGAATCAGCCCCAGCATTTT.

V and J are TRBV20-1 and TRBJ1-1; D is ambiguous. This CDR3 has 12 amino acids. Looked up from germline, CDR1 is DFQATT and CDR2 is SNEGSKA (reference sequence). Trimming shortened V by 3 bases and J by 1 base, and 6 bases separated the two germline ends. Here the CDR3 reads CSASLPNTEAFF. The DNA for the CDR3 is TGCAGTGCTAGTCTCCCGAACACTGAAGCTTTCTTT.

The chain recombines TRBV7-2 with TRBJ2-3; 8 bases align to TRBD2. CDR1 and CDR2 (germline): SGHTA, FQGNSA. The V gene end was trimmed by 5 bases and the J gene end by 4 bases; junction bases not matched to a gene: 5. The CDR3 has 14 amino acids. Written as DNA, the CDR3 is TGTGCCAGCAGCCGGGGACTAGAGGCAGATACGCAGTATTTT. Its protein product is CASSRGLEADTQYF.

J is TRBJ1-6 and V is TRBV7-9, with D possibly TRBD1 on 6 matching bases. The CDR3 covers 14 residues. The germline gives CDR1 SEHNR, CDR2 FQNEAQ (reference sequence). The germline V and J ends were trimmed by 11 bases and 3 bases, with 14 bases remaining between them. The CDR3 region is CAGRGGNYNSPLHF. DNA for the CDR3: TGTGCCGGACGAGGGGGAAACTATAATTCACCCCTCCACTTT.

This clone was observed once. The V call is TRBV4-1, the J call TRBJ1-1, with D unclear. Germline CDR1 reads MGHRA; CDR2 reads YSYEKL. The CDR3 is 12 residues long. The germline V and J ends were trimmed by 0 bases and 7 bases, with 6 bases remaining between them. Here the CDR3 reads CASSQEGGEAFF. In DNA form, the CDR3 reads TGCGCCAGCAGCCAAGAGGGCGGTGAAGCTTTCTTT.

This sequence joins TRBV4-1 and TRBJ2-7; 13 bases align to TRBD2. With V trimmed by 4 bases and J by 1 base, 13 bases remained unmatched. The length of the CDR3 is 19 residues. Germline CDR1 reads MGHRA; CDR2 reads YSYEKL. This chain's CDR3 is CASSPGTSGGVSRSYEQYF. CDR3 in DNA: TGCGCCAGCAGCCCGGGTACTAGCGGGGGGGTTTCGAGGTCCTACGAGCAGTACTTC.

This rearrangement joins TRBV11-2 to TRBJ2-3, with 10 bases that match TRBD1. The CDR3 runs 17 residues. The junction had 11 bases not matched to a gene; V was cut back by 5 bases and J by 3 bases. The germline V gene has CDR1 SGHAT and CDR2 FQNNGV. This CDR3 is CASSPTGTGDSTDTQYF. The DNA of the CDR3 is TGTGCCAGCAGCCCTACCGGGACAGGGGATTCTACAGATACGCAGTATTTT.